This paragraph reports one T cell receptor beta chain. No antigen is known for it. PCR used 60 Vbeta primers and 13 Jbeta primers. The method was immunoSEQ multiplex PCR; TCRdb's version includes in-frame clones alone and lacks a portion of them. This table holds roughly 200,000 clones, approximately 82% found once. This sample was taken from a study of cytomegalovirus exposure and HLA in healthy donors. Study as a whole: In an early release, HLA-typed donors contributed approximately 82 million unique TCR sequences.

Germline assignment: CDR1 MNHEY and CDR2 SVGAGI. The CDR3 covers 16 residues. The V and J ends lost 4 bases and 7 bases respectively, with 22 bases between them. Findings and caveats of the study: Researchers catalogued about 150 TCR beta chains as cytomegalovirus-associated.

Material for sequencing was PBMCs. This sequence originates from a woman aged 35 to 49 in good health and CMV-seronegative. The chain links TRBV6-5 to TRBJ2-5; possible D gene TRBD1, 6 bases. CDR3 sequence: CASSSPLDSGGRTQYF. CDR3 nucleotide sequence: TGTGCCAGCAGTTCCCCCTTGGACAGCGGAGGACGGACCCAGTACTTC.